This T cell receptor beta chain was sequenced during a study of T cell repertoires and Cas9 in healthy adults. Study-level information: Multi-effector potency, cytotoxicity and lineage were assessed in SpCas9-reactive CD4 and CD8 T cells. Study-level findings and limits: SpCas9-reactive effector T cells were reportedly restrained in vitro by SpCas9-reactive regulatory T cells.

Profiled with immunoSEQ multiplex PCR; TCRdb holds only in-frame clones, not every one. The sample consists of 13,000 to 15,000 clones, 89% of them appearing once. V was shortened by 2 bases and J by 3 bases, with 15 bases between the two germline ends. This CDR3 region has 15 residues. Germline V gene sequence: CDR1 SGDLS, CDR2 YYNGEE. In the case of this clone: What it binds is unknown.

The chain is built from TRBV9 and TRBJ2-7, with D unclear. Sequenced: Tregs (CD4+, CD25+, CD127-, CD137-, CD154-) from PBMCs; culture status not recorded. The sequence derives from a human donor in good health. CDR3 bases: TGTGCCAGCAGCGTTATCCCCACCCCGTACTACGAGCAGTACTTC. Encoded protein: CASSVIPTPYYEQYF. Full variable domain (remainder filled in from reference TRBV9 and TRBJ2-7): DSGVTQTPKHLITATGQRVTLRCSPRSGDLSVYWYQQSLDQGLQFLIQYYNGEERAKGNILERFSAQQFPDLHSELNLSSLELGDSALYFCASSVIPTPYYEQYFGPGTRLTVT.